These 32 T cell receptor beta chains were sequenced from one sample in a study of T cell responses to AZD1222 COVID-19 vaccine. TCRdb keeps only in-frame clones here, not all; method: immunoSEQ multiplex PCR. The sample has around 78,000 clones, 75% to 90% seen once. Material: peripheral blood, obtained 28 days after the second AZD1222 dose. These TCRs come from an adult who received the AZD1222 COVID-19 vaccine.

This sequence joins TRBV24-1 and TRBJ1-4, with 9 nucleotides matching TRBD1. Germline V CDR1 and CDR2: KGHDR, SFDVKD. The V gene end was trimmed by 2 bases and the J gene end by 10 bases; junction bases not matched to a gene: 10. CDR3 length: 16 residues. The CDR3 DNA is TGTGCCACCAGTGATTCCAGGGACAGGGCTACGCCAAAACTGTTTTTT. The encoded protein is CATSDSRDRATPKLFF.

The rearrangement links TRBV4-2 to TRBJ2-3; 10 bases agree with TRBD2. Germline CDR1 reads LGHNA; CDR2 reads YNFKEQ. V trimming: 0 bases; J trimming: 9 bases; junction bases outside the gene matches: 6. The CDR3 has 15 amino acids. The CDR3 protein is CASSQDTSGEGTQYF. The CDR3 bases are TGTGCCAGCAGCCAAGATACTAGCGGGGAGGGCACGCAGTATTTT.

This chain uses TRBV19 with TRBJ1-1; TRBD1 matches 8 bases. Per the germline V gene, CDR1 is LNHDA and CDR2 is SQIVND (reference sequence). V was clipped by 3 bases and J by 5 bases; unmatched bases: 8. CDR3 size: 15 residues. The CDR3 bases are TGTGCCAGTAGTATCCAGGACAGGGTACATACTGAAGCTTTCTTT. It is translated as CASSIQDRVHTEAFF.

V gene TRBV27 combines with J gene TRBJ2-2; no firm D call. V gave up 2 bases and J gave up 0 bases, with 7 bases separating them. This CDR3 comprises 15 residues. CDR1 is MNHEY and CDR2 is SMNVEV in the germline V gene (reference sequence). Here the CDR3 reads CASSLRSTNTGELFF. The CDR3, as DNA: TGTGCCAGCAGTTTAAGGTCCACGAACACCGGGGAGCTGTTTTTT.

The chain employs TRBV2 and TRBJ2-1; unclear D gene. V lost 2 bases, J lost 10 bases, and 6 bases lay in between. This CDR3 region has 11 residues. Germline CDR1 is SNHLY and CDR2 is FYNNEI. DNA of the CDR3: TGTGCCAGCAGTGAAACGACAGAGCAGTTCTTC. Translating it yields CASSETTEQFF.

V and J are TRBV5-4 and TRBJ2-2; 8 bases align to TRBD2. Germline trimming cut 0 bases from V and 7 bases from J; bases unmatched to any gene: 5. This CDR3 is 15 amino acids long. Germline V lookup: CDR1 SGHNT, CDR2 YYREEE (reference sequence). The CDR3 sequence: CASSLAGGLFGELFF. In nucleotides, the CDR3 is TGTGCCAGCAGCTTGGCGGGGGGGCTCTTCGGGGAGCTGTTTTTT. Supplemented by reference TRBV5-4 and TRBJ2-2, the full variable domain reads ETGVTQSPTHLIKTRGQQVTLRCSSQSGHNTVSWYQQALGQGPQFIFQYYREEENGRGNFPPRFSGLQFPNYSSELNVNALELDDSALYLCASSLAGGLFGELFFGEGSRLTVL.

This chain connects TRBV5-1 to TRBJ2-5, with D maybe TRBD2 (5 bases). Germline CDR1 reads SGHRS; CDR2 reads YFSETQ. The germline V and J ends were trimmed by 0 bases and 1 base, with 10 bases remaining between them. This CDR3 is 15 amino acids long. Here the CDR3 DNA reads TGCGCCAGCAGCTTGGCGGGAAGCCCCCAAGAGACCCAGTACTTC. As protein: CASSLAGSPQETQYF.

The V and J genes are TRBV6-5 and TRBJ2-7; TRBD2 matches 8 bases. This CDR3 spans 16 amino acids. The trim removed 0 bases at V and 4 bases at J, leaving 8 bases unmatched. The germline CDR1 and CDR2 sequences are MNHEY and SVGAGI. CDR3: CASSYSAGGAGYEQYF. The DNA of the CDR3 is TGTGCCAGCAGTTACTCGGCGGGGGGCGCGGGTTACGAGCAGTACTTC.

The chain carries TRBV5-6 and TRBJ1-1; a weak D match, TRBD1 (5 bases). Germline V gives CDR1 SGHDT, CDR2 YYEEEE. The CDR3 runs 13 residues. Trimming took off 4 bases at V and 7 bases at J, with 14 bases between the two ends. The CDR3 spells CASSMPWGNEAFF. The CDR3, as DNA: TGTGCCAGCAGCATGCCATGGGGGAATGAAGCTTTCTTT.

This sequence joins TRBV28 and TRBJ1-4; D unresolved. Germline V gene data show CDR1 as MDHEN and CDR2 as SYDVKM. The CDR3 consists of 11 residues. V gave up 10 bases and J gave up 0 bases, with 3 bases separating them. CDR3 sequence reads: CATATNEKLFF. As DNA, the CDR3 is TGTGCCACCGCAACTAATGAAAAACTGTTTTTT.

The chain uses TRBV5-1 and TRBJ2-1; 9 bases map to TRBD2. The ends lost 0 bases at V and 3 bases at J; junction bases unmatched: 4. Germline V gene data show CDR1 as SGHRS and CDR2 as YFSETQ. There are 16 residues in the CDR3. CDR3 protein: CASSLGPAGGYNEQFF. The CDR3 coding sequence is TGCGCCAGCAGCTTGGGTCCAGCGGGGGGCTACAATGAGCAGTTCTTC.

V gene TRBV4-2 combines with J gene TRBJ1-2; 11 nucleotides agree with TRBD1. V lost 3 bases and J lost 6; bases outside the gene matches: 9. There are 16 residues in the CDR3. Germline loops: CDR1 LGHNA, CDR2 YNFKEQ. CDR3 sequence (DNA): TGTGCCAGCAGCCAGAGGACAGGGGGCGAAAGAAATGGCTACACCTTC. Protein product: CASSQRTGGERNGYTF.

This chain links TRBV6-7 with TRBJ1-5; tentative D call: TRBD1 (6 bases). TRBV6-7 is reported as an ORF; its role is uncertain. The CDR3 contains 19 residues. V gave up 0 bases and J gave up 0 bases, with 18 bases separating them. DNA for the CDR3: TGTGCCAGCAGTTACTCGAGGGACACGCGGACTAATAGCAATCAGCCCCAGCATTTT. Protein product: CASSYSRDTRTNSNQPQHF.

V is TRBV7-9 and J is TRBJ1-4, with D maybe TRBD1 (5 bases). Per germline, CDR1 SEHNR and CDR2 FQNEAQ (reference sequence). The CDR3 runs 17 residues. Between the trimmed V and J ends, which lost 3 bases and 1 base, there was a span of 15 bases. The CDR3 loop reads CASSLRQGILTNEKLFF. CDR3 sequence (DNA): TGTGCCAGCAGCTTGAGGCAGGGAATTCTAACTAATGAAAAACTGTTTTTT.

V is TRBV5-5 and J is TRBJ1-4; D call uncertain. From germline, CDR1 is SGHKS and CDR2 YYEKEE (reference sequence). The CDR3 runs 14 residues. V lost 1 base and J lost 3, with 7 bases in between. The CDR3 DNA is TGTGCCAGCAGCTTGACAAGTCCTAATGAAAAACTGTTTTTT. Protein sequence: CASSLTSPNEKLFF.

J is TRBJ1-4 and V is TRBV28; D remains unclear. Germline-derived CDR1 and CDR2 are MDHEN and SYDVKM. The germline V and J ends were trimmed by 5 bases and 0 bases, with 13 bases remaining between them. CDR3 length: 16 residues. CDR3 DNA: TGTGCCAGCAGTCCCCTTAGCTTTGCAACTAATGAAAAACTGTTTTTT. Protein: CASSPLSFATNEKLFF. The whole variable domain, filled in from reference TRBV28 and TRBJ1-4, reads DVKVTQSSRYLVKRTGEKVFLECVQDMDHENMFWYRQDPGLGLRLIYFSYDVKMKEKGDIPEGYSVSREKKERFSLILESASTNQTSMYLCASSPLSFATNEKLFFGSGTQLSVL.

This clone was counted once. The chain carries TRBV5-1 and TRBJ1-5, with D unresolved. Trimming pared 4 bases from V and 4 bases from J, leaving 9 bases between. Germline CDR1 and CDR2: SGHRS and YFSETQ. The CDR3 has 13 amino acids. The chain's CDR3 is CASSDQPNQPQHF. The CDR3 nucleotides read TGCGCCAGCAGCGATCAACCTAATCAGCCCCAGCATTTT.

The V call is TRBV24-1, the J call TRBJ1-5; unclear D gene. In germline, CDR1 is KGHDR, CDR2 SFDVKD. V was pared by 5 bases and J by 5 bases, with 9 bases between. This CDR3 comprises 13 residues. The CDR3 bases are TGTGCCACCAGTGCGAGGGCGGATCAGCCCCAGCATTTT. It yields the protein CATSARADQPQHF.

The J gene is TRBJ1-6, the V gene TRBV7-3, with D maybe TRBD1 (6 bases). CDR1 is SGHTA and CDR2 is FQGTGA in the germline V gene. Trimming took off 5 bases at V and 10 bases at J, with 15 bases between the two ends. The CDR3 length is 14 residues. The CDR3: CASSQAVRGSPLHF. In DNA form, the CDR3 reads TGTGCCAGCAGCCAGGCCGTAAGGGGGTCACCCCTCCACTTT.

The V and J genes are TRBV4-3 and TRBJ2-1, with D possibly being TRBD1 (5 bases). Germline V gives CDR1 LGHNA, CDR2 YSLEER. CDR3 size: 15 residues. Trimming cost V 0 bases and J 2 bases, with 8 bases left between them. The CDR3 loop reads CASSQDRAAYNEQFF. CDR3 in DNA: TGCGCCAGCAGCCAAGACAGGGCAGCCTACAATGAGCAGTTCTTC.

This chain uses TRBV4-3 with TRBJ2-3; 10 positions match TRBD1. Trimming at V came to 4 bases and at J to 3 bases, leaving 16 bases not matched to a gene. The CDR3 consists of 19 residues. The germline V gene has CDR1 LGHNA and CDR2 YSLEER. The CDR3 DNA reads TGCGCCAGCAGCCGTGGGGACCCGCCGGGACAGGGGACAACAGATACGCAGTATTTT. Its protein product is CASSRGDPPGQGTTDTQYF.

V is TRBV6-5 and J is TRBJ1-1; D remains unclear. V lost 2 bases, J lost 0 bases, and 10 bases lay in between. The germline gives CDR1 MNHEY, CDR2 SVGAGI. CDR3 length: 15 amino acids. This CDR3 reads CASSYPGRMNTEAFF. The CDR3 DNA reads as TGTGCCAGCAGTTACCCGGGAAGAATGAACACTGAAGCTTTCTTT.

The chain links TRBV7-2 to TRBJ2-1; D call uncertain. V lost 1 base, J lost 4 bases, and 8 bases lay in between. Germline-derived CDR1 and CDR2 are SGHTA and FQGNSA. CDR3 length equals 14 residues. The CDR3 coding sequence is TGTGCCAGCAGCTTAGGCAGGAGTTACAATGAGCAGTTCTTC. Protein sequence: CASSLGRSYNEQFF.

This clone was found once. CDR3 DNA: TGTGCCAGCAGCGCGAAACAGGGGCCGTATGGCTACACCTTC. This sequence encodes CASSAKQGPYGYTF. The chain recombines TRBV9 with TRBJ1-2; TRBD1 aligns across 7 bases. This CDR3 comprises 14 residues. V shed 3 bases, J shed 5 bases, and the junction held 7 bases outside the gene matches. CDR1 is SGDLS, CDR2 YYNGEE, per germline.

This chain's CDR3 is CASSQWGTSYNEQFF. The CDR3 DNA reads as TGCGCCAGCAGCCAATGGGGGACTAGCTACAATGAGCAGTTCTTC. This rearrangement joins TRBV4-1 to TRBJ2-1; 8 positions agree with TRBD2. This CDR3 comprises 15 residues. Germline V gene sequence: CDR1 MGHRA, CDR2 YSYEKL. V dropped 2 bases and J dropped 3; count of bases not matched to a gene: 3.

V gene TRBV7-2 combines with J gene TRBJ1-5; 7 bases match TRBD1. V dropped 5 bases and J dropped 1; count of bases not matched to a gene: 5. The V gene's germline CDR1 is SGHTA and CDR2 FQGNSA. The CDR3 sequence is 15 residues long. For the CDR3, the DNA is TGTGCCAGCAGCCCGACAGGGCGCAGCAATCAGCCCCAGCATTTT. Translating it yields CASSPTGRSNQPQHF.

The chain is built from TRBV28 and TRBJ1-2; D is undetermined. With 6 bases removed from V and 4 bases from J, the gap between germline ends came to 12 bases. Germline CDR1 and CDR2: MDHEN and SYDVKM. The CDR3 length is 13 residues. The CDR3 reads CASSPVGIYGYTF. CDR3 sequence (DNA): TGTGCCAGCAGCCCCGTCGGGATCTATGGCTACACCTTC.

The J gene is TRBJ1-2, the V gene TRBV19, with 8 bases that match TRBD1. V shed 6 bases and J 7 bases; nucleotides not matched to a gene: 13. Germline assignment: CDR1 LNHDA and CDR2 SQIVND (reference sequence). The CDR3 runs 15 residues. This CDR3 is CASRDREISGRGYTF. CDR3 nucleotide sequence: TGTGCCAGTAGGGACAGGGAGATTTCGGGTCGTGGCTACACCTTC.

The chain employs TRBV7-2 and TRBJ2-5; the D gene is possibly TRBD2 (6 bases). V shed 3 bases and J shed 2 bases, with 16 bases lying between them. Germline CDR1 reads SGHTA; CDR2 reads FQGNSA. CDR3 length: 16 amino acids. The CDR3 loop is CASSLTRGAYQETQYF. CDR3 sequence (DNA): TGTGCCAGCAGCTTGACTCGCGGGGCTTATCAAGAGACCCAGTACTTC. Full variable domain (rest looked up from reference TRBV7-2 and TRBJ2-5): GAGVSQSPSNKVTEKGKDVELRCDPISGHTALYWYRQSLGQGLEFLIYFQGNSAPDKSGLPSDRFSAERTGGSVSTLTIQRTQQEDSAVYLCASSLTRGAYQETQYFGPGTRLLVL.

The chain employs TRBV12-3 or TRBV12-4 and TRBJ2-5; D might be TRBD2 (6 bases). The CDR3 is made up of 13 amino acids. V lost 6 bases and J lost 1, with 9 bases in between. CDR3: CASSAGLQETQYF. The CDR3 nucleotides are TGTGCCAGCAGCGCGGGACTCCAAGAGACCCAGTACTTC.

The rearrangement uses TRBV28 and TRBJ2-7; 8 nucleotides agree with TRBD1. CDR1 and CDR2 from the germline V gene are MDHEN and SYDVKM. This CDR3 contains 13 residues. V lost 5 bases, J lost 2 bases, and 2 bases stayed unmatched. The CDR3 here is CASSPGGPYEQYF. The CDR3 coding sequence is TGTGCCAGCAGTCCAGGGGGCCCCTACGAGCAGTACTTC.

The chain is built from TRBV5-4 and TRBJ1-5, with D unresolved. CDR3 length: 13 residues. Trimming removed 0 bases from V and 5 bases from J, with 6 bases in between. The V gene's germline CDR1 is SGHNT and CDR2 YYREEE (reference sequence). This CDR3 reads CASSLDVDQPQHF. The DNA of the CDR3 is TGTGCCAGCAGCTTGGATGTAGATCAGCCCCAGCATTTT.